The 30 T cell receptor beta chains given below trace back to one sample, sequenced in a study of blood T cell repertoires in COVID-19. The assay was immunoSEQ multiplex PCR, and TCRdb's table has in-frame clones only and misses some. In the table there are hundreds of thousands of clones, about 88% of which are singletons. The sample taken for sequencing was PBMCs or T cells enriched from blood (not recorded which). The receptors come from a woman aged 25 to 39 who had recovered from COVID-19.

V usage is TRBV2 and J usage is TRBJ1-6; the D gene is possibly TRBD1 (5 bases). The CDR3 is 15 residues long. In germline, CDR1 is SNHLY, CDR2 FYNNEI. The germline V and J ends were trimmed by 5 bases and 13 bases, with 21 bases remaining between them. The CDR3 loop reads CASSTPPDTPAPLHF. The CDR3 DNA reads TGTGCCAGCAGTACTCCCCCGGACACCCCGGCGCCCCTCCACTTT.

The V gene is TRBV15, the J gene TRBJ2-5; TRBD2 matches 9 bases. Germline V gene lookup returns CDR1 LNHNV and CDR2 YYDKDF (reference sequence). The length of the CDR3 is 15 residues. The V gene end was trimmed by 2 bases and the J gene end by 5 bases; junction bases not matched to a gene: 6. Written as DNA, the CDR3 is TGTGCCACCAGCAGATATACTAGCGGGCTGGAGACCCAGTACTTC. Protein product: CATSRYTSGLETQYF. Combining the CDR3 with reference TRBV15 and TRBJ2-5 gives the whole variable domain DAMVIQNPRYQVTQFGKPVTLSCSQTLNHNVMYWYQQKSSQAPKLLFHYYDKDFNNEADTPDNFQSRRPNTSFCFLDIRSPGLGDTAMYLCATSRYTSGLETQYFGPGTRLLVL.

The chain carries TRBV4-1 and TRBJ1-5; D is unresolved. Trimming cost V 1 base and J 4 bases, with 5 bases left between them. This CDR3 region has 13 residues. The germline V gene encodes CDR1 MGHRA and CDR2 YSYEKL. The CDR3 sequence: CASSQGGNQPQHF. CDR3 DNA sequence: TGCGCCAGCAGCCAAGGAGGGAATCAGCCCCAGCATTTT.

The gene calls are TRBV6-4 and TRBJ1-2; 9 bases fit TRBD1. The germline V gene encodes CDR1 MRHNA and CDR2 SNTAGT. The CDR3 extends over 14 amino acids. Trimming took 4 bases from V and 5 from J; bases not matched to a gene: 5. CDR3 nucleotide sequence: TGTGCCAGCAGTGCTTCACAGGGGGCGTATGGCTACACCTTC. Protein product: CASSASQGAYGYTF.

This chain uses TRBV30 with TRBJ2-3; 8 bases fit TRBD2. This CDR3 is built from 19 residues. Germline CDR1 reads GTSNPN; CDR2 reads SVGIG (reference sequence). The ends lost 0 bases at V and 3 bases at J; junction bases unmatched: 17. The DNA of the CDR3 is TGTGCCTGGAGTGTATTGGGGTTTCTAACGGGGGGGCAGACAGATACGCAGTATTTT. It specifies CAWSVLGFLTGGQTDTQYF.

This chain links TRBV14 with TRBJ1-2; tentative D call: TRBD1 (6 bases). Germline loops: CDR1 SGHDN, CDR2 FVKESK. Trimming shortened V by 4 bases and J by 4 bases, and 13 bases separated the two germline ends. The CDR3 is 14 amino acids. CDR3 sequence (DNA): TGTGCCAGCAGCCCGGACAGACTCCGCTATGGCTACACCTTC. This sequence encodes CASSPDRLRYGYTF.

The V and J genes are TRBV19 and TRBJ1-1; D is uncertain. The CDR3 runs 16 residues. Germline lookup yields CDR1 LNHDA and CDR2 SQIVND (reference sequence). V was clipped by 7 bases and J by 0 bases, with 18 bases between them. CDR3 DNA: TGTGCCAGTACCGACGGAGTTGGCATACTGAACACTGAAGCTTTCTTT. Residues: CASTDGVGILNTEAFF.

This clone has only a few counts. This chain uses TRBV28 with TRBJ1-6; TRBD1 matches at 11 bases. The V segment lost 8 bases and the J segment 6 bases; nucleotides outside the gene matches: 12. From germline, CDR1 is MDHEN and CDR2 SYDVKM. The CDR3 is made up of 17 amino acids. CDR3 loop: CASLPDLGTGGNSPLHF. DNA of the CDR3: TGTGCCAGCCTGCCTGACCTTGGGACAGGGGGTAATTCACCCCTCCACTTT.

V and J are TRBV27 and TRBJ2-7, with 8 bases lining up with TRBD2. The germline CDR1 and CDR2 sequences are MNHEY and SMNVEV (reference sequence). This CDR3 comprises 16 residues. V shed 5 bases, J shed 2 bases, and the junction held 11 bases outside the gene matches. The CDR3 sequence is CASSPISGGHPYEQYF. CDR3 in DNA: TGTGCCAGCAGTCCAATCAGCGGGGGACACCCCTACGAGCAGTACTTC.

This clone was picked up a small number of times. The chain joins TRBV5-4 to TRBJ2-7, with 9 bases that match TRBD1. The germline V gene has CDR1 SGHNT and CDR2 YYREEE (reference sequence). V lost 0 bases, J lost 7 bases, and 2 bases stayed unmatched. The CDR3 has 13 amino acids. In nucleotides, the CDR3 is TGTGCCAGCAGCTTGGCCGGGACAGGGGAGCAGTACTTC. Encoded protein: CASSLAGTGEQYF.

The rearrangement links TRBV27 to TRBJ2-3; D is unresolved. The CDR3 covers 14 residues. CDR1 MNHEY and CDR2 SMNVEV come from the germline V gene (reference sequence). Trimming stripped 2 bases from V and 1 base from J, with 7 bases between. The CDR3 region has the DNA TGTGCCAGCAGTTTAACGAGAGGCACAGATACGCAGTATTTT. Translating it yields CASSLTRGTDTQYF.

The rearrangement joins TRBV19 to TRBJ1-5; D remains ambiguous. Trimming shortened V by 4 bases and J by 1 base, and 14 bases separated the two germline ends. The CDR3 totals 16 residues. CDR1 is LNHDA and CDR2 is SQIVND in the germline V gene (reference sequence). The CDR3, as DNA: TGTGCCAGTAGTAGGAGGACGGAAACCAGCAATCAGCCCCAGCATTTT. Translation: CASSRRTETSNQPQHF.

The rearrangement joins TRBV24-1 to TRBJ1-1, with D perhaps matching TRBD1 (5 bases). Deletions cut 7 bases from V and 1 base from J, with 12 bases between. CDR1 and CDR2 (germline): KGHDR, SFDVKD. CDR3 length equals 14 residues. CDR3 protein: CATSPGGRNTEAFF. The CDR3 coding sequence is TGTGCCACCAGCCCCGGGGGGAGGAACACTGAAGCTTTCTTT.

The chain combines TRBV19 with TRBJ2-3, with TRBD2 identical over 9 bases. Germline V gene data show CDR1 as LNHDA and CDR2 as SQIVND (reference sequence). Losses at the gene ends were 7 bases for V and 1 base for J; bases not matched to a gene: 6. The CDR3 length is 15 residues. CDR3 nucleotides: TGTGCCAGTACCGTAAGCGGGGGGCGCACAGATACGCAGTATTTT. Protein product: CASTVSGGRTDTQYF.

Concerning this clone itself: The DNA is omitted, as the CDR3 cannot be located on it reliably, and the CDR3 follows TCRdb's listing. V usage is TRBV29-1 and J usage is TRBJ1-5; TRBD1 reflects the table's D call only, with no check against the DNA. From its first to its last residue, the CDR3 has 15 amino acids. The V gene's germline CDR1 is SQVTM and CDR2 ANQGSEA. CDR3 region: CSYTFAGNSNQPQHF.

Remarks on this clone: At one end, the junction sequence differs from germline, possibly due to a read error. J is TRBJ2-7 and V is TRBV18, with unresolved D. CDR3 length: 14 amino acids. Looked up from germline, CDR1 is KGHSH and CDR2 is LQKENI. The CDR3 reads CASSSPEQYYEQYF. The CDR3 region has the DNA TGTGCCAGCTCATCACCGGAGCAGTACTACGAGCAGTACTTC.

V and J are TRBV6-5 and TRBJ2-7; 10 bases match TRBD2. J lost 2 bases, V lost 5 bases, and 3 bases had no gene match. The CDR3 contains 14 residues. The germline gives CDR1 MNHEY, CDR2 SVGAGI. Here the CDR3 reads CASSILAGTYEQYF. The CDR3 nucleotides are TGTGCCAGCAGTATACTAGCGGGAACCTACGAGCAGTACTTC.

This clone has a handful of counts. The chain links TRBV5-1 to TRBJ2-1, with 8 bases identical to TRBD1. Losses at the gene ends were 2 bases for V and 4 bases for J; bases not matched to a gene: 11. This CDR3 has 17 residues. Per germline, CDR1 SGHRS and CDR2 YFSETQ. The CDR3 DNA reads TGCGCCAGCAGCTTCCAACCCCCCGGGACAGGATACAATGAGCAGTTCTTC. This translates into CASSFQPPGTGYNEQFF.

This chain's CDR3 is CASGGPRQESNSPLHF. The CDR3 DNA follows: TGTGCCAGCGGGGGACCCCGACAGGAATCTAATTCACCCCTCCACTTT. The rearrangement joins TRBV28 to TRBJ1-6; the D gene is possibly TRBD1 (6 bases). Germline V gene sequence: CDR1 MDHEN, CDR2 SYDVKM. The CDR3 runs 16 residues. The germline V and J ends were trimmed by 8 bases and 6 bases, with 20 bases remaining between them.

The rearrangement uses TRBV6-5 and TRBJ2-3; 9 positions match TRBD2. Germline V gives CDR1 MNHEY, CDR2 SVGAGI. After removal of 0 bases from V and 4 bases from J, the junction contained 5 bases not matched to a gene. This CDR3 is built from 16 residues. The CDR3 here is CASSYSMGGGADTQYF. CDR3 nucleotides: TGTGCCAGCAGTTACTCGATGGGCGGGGGGGCAGATACGCAGTATTTT.

The chain has TRBV30 and TRBJ2-2; no clear D. V lost 2 bases and J lost 6, with 7 bases in between. Germline V lookup: CDR1 GTSNPN, CDR2 SVGIG (reference sequence). The CDR3 runs 12 residues. The CDR3 region is CAWSLMSGELFF. The DNA of the CDR3 is TGTGCCTGGAGTTTAATGTCCGGGGAGCTGTTTTTT.

This clone was seen a handful of times. This chain links TRBV27 with TRBJ2-5; 7 nucleotides agree with TRBD1. Trimming cost V 3 bases and J 4 bases; bases outside gene matches: 8. The CDR3 contains 15 residues. Germline CDR1 is MNHEY and CDR2 is SMNVEV (reference sequence). The CDR3, as DNA: TGTGCCAGCAGTTTCTCCTCAGGGGGTCGAGAGACCCAGTACTTC. Protein product: CASSFSSGGRETQYF.

Here the CDR3 reads CASNRQAFPYEQYF. The CDR3 region has the DNA TGTGCCAGCAACCGACAGGCTTTCCCCTACGAGCAGTACTTC. The V call is TRBV28, the J call TRBJ2-7, with a weak D call TRBD1 (6 bases). Trimming cost V 7 bases and J 2 bases, with 15 bases left between them. This CDR3 contains 14 residues. CDR1 is MDHEN, CDR2 SYDVKM, per germline.

This chain links TRBV28 with TRBJ1-1; the match to TRBD1 covers 9 bases. Germline CDR1 reads MDHEN; CDR2 reads SYDVKM. The CDR3 loop spans 16 amino acids. V was clipped by 2 bases and J by 4 bases; unmatched bases: 8. CDR3 in amino acids: CASSLGSGQGSTEAFF. The CDR3 DNA is TGTGCCAGCAGTTTAGGAAGCGGACAGGGGAGCACTGAAGCTTTCTTT.

This clone was observed a single time. The chain links TRBV5-1 to TRBJ2-2; TRBD2 matches 8 bases. The CDR3 loop spans 18 amino acids. Germline lookup yields CDR1 SGHRS and CDR2 YFSETQ. Trimming cost V 0 bases and J 0 bases; bases outside gene matches: 7. CDR3 loop: CASSLEMVAGPNTGELFF. For the CDR3, the DNA is TGCGCCAGCAGCTTGGAGATGGTAGCGGGGCCGAACACCGGGGAGCTGTTTTTT. The full variable domain, completed using reference TRBV5-1 and TRBJ2-2, is KAGVTQTPRYLIKTRGQQVTLSCSPISGHRSVSWYQQTPGQGLQFLFEYFSETQRNKGNFPGRFSGRQFSNSRSEMNVSTLELGDSALYLCASSLEMVAGPNTGELFFGEGSRLTVL.

The genes are TRBV4-3 and TRBJ2-3, with D possibly matching TRBD2 (6 bases). The germline CDR1 and CDR2 sequences are LGHNA and YSLEER. There are 17 residues in the CDR3. Trimming stripped 3 bases from V and 0 bases from J, with 16 bases between. The CDR3 sequence: CASSQALSGSSTDTQYF. For the CDR3, the DNA is TGCGCCAGCAGCCAGGCACTTAGCGGCTCTAGCACAGATACGCAGTATTTT.

This clone was seen only once. The chain joins TRBV30 to TRBJ2-5, with D maybe TRBD2 (6 bases). CDR3 length: 13 residues. In germline, CDR1 is GTSNPN, CDR2 SVGIG (reference sequence). The V gene lost 0 bases and the J gene lost 4 bases, with 9 bases spanning the gap. The CDR3 here is CAWSVLEGETQYF. The CDR3, as DNA: TGTGCCTGGAGTGTATTGGAGGGAGAGACCCAGTACTTC.

The CDR3 region is CASRRRTGIANQPQHF. In DNA form, the CDR3 reads TGTGCCAGCAGGAGAAGGACAGGTATAGCAAATCAGCCCCAGCATTTT. This sequence joins TRBV27 and TRBJ1-5, with TRBD1 identical over 7 bases. The CDR3 consists of 16 residues. Germline V gives CDR1 MNHEY, CDR2 SMNVEV (reference sequence). Germline trimming cut 6 bases from V and 4 bases from J; bases unmatched to any gene: 12.

This chain joins TRBV4-2 and TRBJ2-7; 7 nucleotides agree with TRBD1. In germline, CDR1 is LGHNA, CDR2 YNFKEQ. J lost 6 bases, V lost 4 bases, and 9 bases had no gene match. The CDR3 sequence is 14 residues long. This CDR3 is CASSRLPGQAEQYF. The CDR3, as DNA: TGTGCCAGCAGCCGCCTCCCAGGACAGGCCGAGCAGTACTTC.

This chain connects TRBV28 to TRBJ1-5; D is uncertain. This CDR3 has 16 amino acids. With 3 bases removed from V and 2 bases from J, the gap between germline ends came to 14 bases. Germline loops: CDR1 MDHEN, CDR2 SYDVKM. The CDR3 reads CASSFGLGRGNQPQHF. DNA for the CDR3: TGTGCCAGCAGTTTCGGATTGGGTCGGGGCAATCAGCCCCAGCATTTT.